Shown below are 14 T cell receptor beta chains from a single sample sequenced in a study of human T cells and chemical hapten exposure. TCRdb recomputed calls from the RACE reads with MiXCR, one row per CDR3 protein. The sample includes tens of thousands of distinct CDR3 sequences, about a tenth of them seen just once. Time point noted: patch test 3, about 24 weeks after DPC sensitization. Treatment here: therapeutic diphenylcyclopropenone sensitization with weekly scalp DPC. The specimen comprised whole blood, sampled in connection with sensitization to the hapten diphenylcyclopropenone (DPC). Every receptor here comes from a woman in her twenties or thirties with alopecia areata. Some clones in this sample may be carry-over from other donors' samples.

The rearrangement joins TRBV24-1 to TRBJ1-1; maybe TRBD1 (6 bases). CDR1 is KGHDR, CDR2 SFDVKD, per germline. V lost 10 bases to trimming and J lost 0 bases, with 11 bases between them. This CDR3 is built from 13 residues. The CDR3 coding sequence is TGTGCCACAAGGACAGAAATGAACACTGAAGCTTTCTTT. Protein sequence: CATRTEMNTEAFF.

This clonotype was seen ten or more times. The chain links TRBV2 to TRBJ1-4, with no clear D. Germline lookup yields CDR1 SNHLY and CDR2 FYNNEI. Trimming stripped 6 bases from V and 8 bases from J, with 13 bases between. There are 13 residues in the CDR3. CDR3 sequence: CASRDDTGEKLFF. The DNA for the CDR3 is TGTGCCAGCAGAGACGATACGGGCGAAAAACTGTTTTTT.

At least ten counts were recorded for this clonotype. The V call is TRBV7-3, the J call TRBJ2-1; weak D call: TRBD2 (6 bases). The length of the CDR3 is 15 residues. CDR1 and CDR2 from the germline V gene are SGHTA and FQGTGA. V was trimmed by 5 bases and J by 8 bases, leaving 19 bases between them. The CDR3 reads CASSPQGDWRDEQFF. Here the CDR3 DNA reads TGTGCCAGCAGCCCCCAAGGGGACTGGAGGGATGAGCAGTTCTTC. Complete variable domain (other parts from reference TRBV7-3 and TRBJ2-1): GAGVSQTPSNKVTEKGKYVELRCDPISGHTALYWYRQSLGQGPEFLIYFQGTGAADDSGLPNDRFFAVRPEGSVSTLKIQRTERGDSAVYLCASSPQGDWRDEQFFGPGTRLTVL.

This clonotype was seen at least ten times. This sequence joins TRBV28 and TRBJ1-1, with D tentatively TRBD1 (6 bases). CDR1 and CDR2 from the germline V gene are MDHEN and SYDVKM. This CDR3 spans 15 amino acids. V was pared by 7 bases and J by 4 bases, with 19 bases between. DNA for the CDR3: TGTGCCAGCACTCACAGGGCTTCTACTGCCACTGAAGCTTTCTTT. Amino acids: CASTHRASTATEAFF.

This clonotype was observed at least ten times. CDR3 sequence (DNA): TGTGCCAGCAAATCTAGCGGGGAGTCCTACGAGCAGTACGTC. Translating it yields CASKSSGESYEQYV. This sequence joins TRBV2 and TRBJ2-7, with 9 bases lining up with TRBD2. Germline CDR1 reads SNHLY; CDR2 reads FYNNEI. CDR3 length equals 14 residues. Germline trimming cut 7 bases from V and 1 base from J; bases unmatched to any gene: 5.

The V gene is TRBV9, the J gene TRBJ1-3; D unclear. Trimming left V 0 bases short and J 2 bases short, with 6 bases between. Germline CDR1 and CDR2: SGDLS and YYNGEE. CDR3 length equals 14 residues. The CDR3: CASSVEIPGNTIYF. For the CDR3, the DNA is TGTGCCAGCAGCGTAGAAATACCTGGAAACACCATATATTTT.

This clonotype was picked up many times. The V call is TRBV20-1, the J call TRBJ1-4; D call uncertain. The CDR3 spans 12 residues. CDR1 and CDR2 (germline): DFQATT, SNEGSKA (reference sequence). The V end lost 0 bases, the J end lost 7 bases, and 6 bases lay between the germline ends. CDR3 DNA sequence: TGCAGTGCTAGAGAAACGGGTGAAAAACTGTTTTTT. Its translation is CSARETGEKLFF.

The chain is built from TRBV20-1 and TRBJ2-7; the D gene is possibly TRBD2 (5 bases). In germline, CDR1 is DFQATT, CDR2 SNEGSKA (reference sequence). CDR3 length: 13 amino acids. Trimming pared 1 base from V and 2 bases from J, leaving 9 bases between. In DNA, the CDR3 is TGCAGTGCTAGAGTGCCGGGAACCTACGAGCAGTACGTC. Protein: CSARVPGTYEQYV.

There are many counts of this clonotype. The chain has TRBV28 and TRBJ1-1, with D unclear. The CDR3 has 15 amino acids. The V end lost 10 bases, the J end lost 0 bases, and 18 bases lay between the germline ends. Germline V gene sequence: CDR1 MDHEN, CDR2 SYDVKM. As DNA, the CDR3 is TGTGCCATAAAGTTGGGCTCTCGGCTGAACACTGAAGCTTTCTTT. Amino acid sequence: CAIKLGSRLNTEAFF.

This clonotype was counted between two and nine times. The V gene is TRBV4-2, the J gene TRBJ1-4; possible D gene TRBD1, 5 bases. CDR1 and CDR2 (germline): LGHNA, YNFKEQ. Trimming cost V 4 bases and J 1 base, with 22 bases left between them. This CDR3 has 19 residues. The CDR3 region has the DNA TGTGCCAGCAGCCCTCAAGGCTGGGGGGGAGGAAGAACTAATGAAAAACTGTTTTTT. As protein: CASSPQGWGGGRTNEKLFF.

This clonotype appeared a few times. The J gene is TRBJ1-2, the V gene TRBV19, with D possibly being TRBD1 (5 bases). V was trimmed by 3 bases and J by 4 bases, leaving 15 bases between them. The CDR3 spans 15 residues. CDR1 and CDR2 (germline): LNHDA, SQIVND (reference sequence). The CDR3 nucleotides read TGTGCCAGTAGTATGGCAGGACAAGGCGGCTATGGCTACACCTTC. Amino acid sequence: CASSMAGQGGYGYTF.

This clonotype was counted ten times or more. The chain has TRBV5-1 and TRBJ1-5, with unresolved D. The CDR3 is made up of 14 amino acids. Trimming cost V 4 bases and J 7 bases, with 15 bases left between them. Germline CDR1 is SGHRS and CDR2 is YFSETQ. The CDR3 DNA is TGCGCCAGCAGCGTGGATCCGGAGGGCCAGCCCCAGCATTTT. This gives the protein CASSVDPEGQPQHF.

This chain's CDR3 is CASSPGPSYEQYF. The CDR3 DNA reads TGTGCCAGCAGTCCTGGGCCGAGCTACGAGCAGTACTTC. The rearrangement links TRBV28 to TRBJ2-7; D unresolved. Between the trimmed V and J ends, which lost 5 bases and 3 bases, there was a span of 11 bases. The CDR3 contains 13 residues. Germline V gene data show CDR1 as MDHEN and CDR2 as SYDVKM.

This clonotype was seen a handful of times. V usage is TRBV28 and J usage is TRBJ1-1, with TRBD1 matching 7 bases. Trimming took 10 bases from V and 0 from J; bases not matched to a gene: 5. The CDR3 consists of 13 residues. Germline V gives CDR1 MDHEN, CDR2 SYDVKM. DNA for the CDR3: TGTGCCATCCGGGACAGCATGAACACTGAAGCTTTCTTT. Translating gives CAIRDSMNTEAFF.